Given below is one T cell receptor (beta chain) in context. The germline V gene encodes CDR1 SGHVS and CDR2 FNYEAQ. Deletions cut 4 bases from V and 1 base from J, with 15 bases between. The CDR3 has 16 amino acids. The data belong to a study of blood T cell repertoires in COVID-19. On the study more broadly: T cells, B-cell-depleted T cells, or PBMCs provided the cDNA or gDNA that served as material.

Study processing details: Scientists estimated how many nucleated cells there were by amplifying reference gene primers. Assay: immunoSEQ multiplex PCR; the TCRdb copy retains only in-frame clones and omits some. The DNA was the basis for D and trimming; V, J and clone size are from that table. The table lists some 200,000 clones, around 83% of them singletons. The cohort comprised adults aged roughly 18 to 95 years residing in approximately 22 US areas. The TCR comes from a woman in her forties with acute COVID-19. The chain uses TRBV7-6 and TRBJ2-3; tentative D call: TRBD1 (6 bases). The sequencing input was PBMCs or T cells enriched from blood (not recorded which). CDR3 nucleotide sequence: TGTGCCAGCAGCTACGGACAGAAGATAGGCACAGATACGCAGTATTTT. Translating it yields CASSYGQKIGTDTQYF. The entire variable domain, with the rest obtained from reference TRBV7-6 and TRBJ2-3, is as follows: GAGVSQSPRYKVTKRGQDVALRCDPISGHVSLYWYRQALGQGPEFLTYFNYEAQQDKSGLPNDRFSAERPEGSISTLTIQRTEQRDSAMYRCASSYGQKIGTDTQYFGPGTRLTVL.